This T cell receptor beta chain was recovered during a study of T cells after yellow fever vaccination. Points from the study as a whole: Clones that expanded after primary vaccination mostly reappeared after the booster (approximately 96% CD4, approximately 89% CD8).

Template switching with 5'RACE generated the TCR cDNA and added a universal primer site and UMIs. Each CDR3 protein is one row after TCRdb ran MiXCR on the 5' RACE reads. The repertoire holds fewer than 450,000 distinct CDR3 sequences, with around 10% as singletons. As for this clonotype: Its antigen is unidentified.

Trimming at V came to 6 bases and at J to 4 bases, leaving 5 bases not matched to a gene. The CDR3 runs 15 residues. The receptor's source is a man aged 18-30 years who received the YFV17D yellow fever vaccine. The specimen was PBMCs, collected on the day of the first yellow fever vaccination. The chain links TRBV12-3 or TRBV12-4 to TRBJ2-3, with 12 positions matching TRBD1. The CDR3 nucleotides are TGTGCCAGCAGGGGACAGGGGGCAATCGCAGATACGCAGTATTTT. As protein: CASRGQGAIADTQYF.